These T cell receptor beta chains were read from a single sample in a study of shared clonotypes between healthy human individuals. The method was immunoSEQ multiplex PCR; TCRdb's version includes in-frame clones alone and lacks a portion of them. The table lists about 2.3 million clones, just under 95% of them singletons, with about 0.41% in the top ten. Sequencing used naive CD4+ T cells from PBMCs. The receptors originated from a man aged 18 to 29 in good health. Some clones in this sample may be carry-over from other donors' samples. Both conserved end residues are part of each CDR3. Fields, in order: V gene, D gene, clone size, J gene, CDR3 DNA, CDR3 protein. D genes are given only for firm matches. Size is omitted from some rows. Given values are once, few, many or a class for expanded clones.

>TRBV27|.|.|TRBJ2-7
TGTGCCAGCTACTCGACAGGCACCTACGAGCAGTACTTC
CASYSTGTYEQYF
>TRBV28|.|.|TRBJ1-3
TGTGCCAGCAGTTTGGCCGGAAACACCATATATTTT
CASSLAGNTIYF
>TRBV2|.|.|TRBJ2-2
TGTGCCAGCAGCGTGGAGGGCGGGGAGCTGTTTTTT
CASSVEGGELFF
>TRBV6-6|.|.|TRBJ2-1
TGTGCCAGCACCCGAGACCCCTACAATGAGCAGTTCTTC
CASTRDPYNEQFF
>TRBV5-4|TRBD2|.|TRBJ2-1
TGTGCCAGCAGCTTGGGGACTAGTTTTCGCAATGAGCAGTTCTTC
CASSLGTSFRNEQFF
>TRBV2|TRBD1|.|TRBJ2-2
TGTGCCAGCAGGAAGGACAGGGCGGACACCGGGGAGCTGTTTTTT
CASRKDRADTGELFF
>TRBV5-1|.|.|TRBJ1-2
TGCGCCAGCAGCACGGGAACAGGGTCCAATGGCTACACCTTC
CASSTGTGSNGYTF
>TRBV7-9|TRBD1|.|TRBJ2-7
TGTGCCAGCAGCTCCGGGGACAGACCGGGCGAGCAGTACTTC
CASSSGDRPGEQYF
>TRBV7-3|TRBD2|.|TRBJ2-2
TGTGCCAGCAGCTTAAGTCCTAGCGGGAGGGGCGGGGAGCTGTTTTTT
CASSLSPSGRGGELFF
>TRBV5-4|TRBD2|.|TRBJ2-7
TGTGCCAGCAGCTCGGGACTAGACTTGTGGGAGCAGTACTTC
CASSSGLDLWEQYF
>TRBV15|TRBD2|once|TRBJ2-7
TGTGCCACCAGCAGAGATAATAGCGGGTCTAGCTCCTACGAGCAGTACTTC
CATSRDNSGSSSYEQYF
>TRBV18|TRBD1|.|TRBJ2-2
TGTGCCAGCTCCCCCCCCGCCGGACAGGGCCCACTGGGAACCGGGGAGCTGTTTTTT
CASSPPAGQGPLGTGELFF
>TRBV9|.|.|TRBJ2-6
TGTGCCAGCAGCGTAGACCAGAGCCACTCTGGGGCCAACGTCCTGACTTTC
CASSVDQSHSGANVLTF
>TRBV28|.|.|TRBJ1-4
TGTGCCAGCAGTTTAGTGACTAATGAAAAACTGTTTTTT
CASSLVTNEKLFF
>TRBV28|.|.|TRBJ1-1
TGTGCCAGCAGTCCTCCGTCCGGGCTTAACACTGAAGCTTTCTTT
CASSPPSGLNTEAFF
>TRBV11-2|TRBD1|.|TRBJ2-7
TGTGCCAGCAGCTTACAGGGGGCAAGGAAGCAGTACTTC
CASSLQGARKQYF
>TRBV11-1|.|.|TRBJ1-2
TGTGCCAGCAGCCCCCCGGGGGCCCTTAACTATGGCTACACCTTC
CASSPPGALNYGYTF
>TRBV28|.|.|TRBJ1-5
TGTGCCAGCAGTTTTAGTCGTCAGCCCCAGCATTTT
CASSFSRQPQHF
>TRBV4-1|.|.|TRBJ2-3
TGCGCCAGCAGCCAAGCCCAGAGCGTGGCAGATACGCAGTATTTT
CASSQAQSVADTQYF
>TRBV5-1|TRBD1|.|TRBJ2-1
TGCGCCAGCAGCGACAGGGTGGGCTCCTACAATGAGCAGTTCTTC
CASSDRVGSYNEQFF
>TRBV20-1|.|few|TRBJ1-1
TGCAGTGTCGAAATAGGTGAAGCTTTCTTT
CSVEIGEAFF
>TRBV28|.|.|TRBJ2-3
TGTGCCAGCAGTTTGGTCGGGTTCCGTGTCACAGATACGCAGTATTTT
CASSLVGFRVTDTQYF
>TRBV7-3|TRBD2|.|TRBJ2-3
TGTGCCAGCAGCTTAACAGGCGGGAGTGGAGATACGCAGTATTTT
CASSLTGGSGDTQYF
>TRBV18|.|.|TRBJ1-5
TGTGCCAGCTCACCCGACGGACAGTATAGCAATCAGCCCCAGCATTTT
CASSPDGQYSNQPQHF
>TRBV11-3|.|.|TRBJ2-4
TGTGCCAGCAGCCCCGGGGGGCTCGGGGGAAACATTCAGTACTTC
CASSPGGLGGNIQYF
>TRBV4-1|.|.|TRBJ2-5
TGCGCCAGCAGCCAAGTGGGGGTGATTCGGTACTTC
CASSQVGVIRYF
>TRBV9|.|.|TRBJ2-3
TGTGCCAGCAGCGTAGATAGAGATACGCAGTATTTT
CASSVDRDTQYF
>TRBV11-2|TRBD1|.|TRBJ2-1
TGTGCCAGCAGCCGCGGACAGGGTCGGAATGAGCAGTTCTTC
CASSRGQGRNEQFF